One sample yielded the 10 T cell receptor beta chains listed below, sequenced in a study of blood T cell repertoires in COVID-19. Repertoires were generated with immunoSEQ multiplex PCR, while TCRdb's copy carries only in-frame clones and drops some. The table includes 45,000 to 55,000 clones, 70% to 90% detected once. Sequenced material: peripheral blood. These TCRs come from a human donor in a cohort sampled during active COVID-19.

This sequence joins TRBV6-5 and TRBJ1-5, with 11 bases matching TRBD1. CDR1 and CDR2 (germline): MNHEY, SVGAGI. The CDR3 extends over 15 amino acids. The trim removed 8 bases at V and 7 bases at J, leaving 10 bases unmatched. This chain's CDR3 is CASSLRTGGRQPQHF. Written as DNA, the CDR3 is TGTGCCAGCTCTCTAAGGACAGGGGGCAGACAGCCCCAGCATTTT.

The DNA for the CDR3 is TGTGCCACCAGCAGAGATTTCGGGCAGCCCCAGCATTTT. This codes for CATSRDFGQPQHF. This chain connects TRBV15 to TRBJ1-5, with no clear D. Germline V lookup: CDR1 LNHNV, CDR2 YYDKDF (reference sequence). This CDR3 is built from 13 residues. Trimming pared 0 bases from V and 7 bases from J, leaving 7 bases between.

V gene TRBV2 combines with J gene TRBJ2-5, with TRBD1 as a possible D gene (6 bases). CDR3 size: 13 residues. Germline CDR1 reads SNHLY; CDR2 reads FYNNEI. V shed 7 bases and J shed 0 bases, with 9 bases lying between them. Here the CDR3 reads CASNREYQETQYF. The CDR3 nucleotides read TGTGCCAGCAACAGGGAGTACCAAGAGACCCAGTACTTC.

The gene calls are TRBV3-1 (or the pseudogene TRBV3-2) and TRBJ2-7, with 10 bases that match TRBD1. V trimming: 4 bases; J trimming: 6 bases; junction bases outside the gene matches: 3. Germline CDR1 and CDR2: LGHDT and YNNKEL (reference sequence). The CDR3 extends over 13 amino acids. The CDR3: CASSLGQGFEQYF. The DNA for the CDR3 is TGTGCCAGCAGCCTGGGACAGGGGTTCGAGCAGTACTTC.

The CDR3 DNA follows: TGTGCCACCACAGTGAACACCGGGGAGCTGTTTTTT. Its protein is CATTVNTGELFF. The chain is built from TRBV12-3 or TRBV12-4 and TRBJ2-2; D ambiguous. Between the trimmed V and J ends, which lost 10 bases and 1 base, there was a span of 7 bases. CDR3 length: 12 amino acids.

This clone occurred a few times. CDR3: CASSPYGDSTYEQYF. The CDR3 nucleotides read TGCGCCAGCAGTCCCTATGGGGACAGCACCTACGAGCAGTACTTC. The rearrangement joins TRBV10-2 to TRBJ2-7; TRBD1 matches 7 bases. The germline gives CDR1 WSHSY, CDR2 SAAADI. The length of the CDR3 is 15 residues. Trimming took 5 bases from V and 2 from J; bases not matched to a gene: 9.

This clone appeared a single time. The chain uses TRBV10-3 and TRBJ2-1, with TRBD2 matching 9 bases. CDR3 length: 13 amino acids. Germline V gene data show CDR1 as ENHRY and CDR2 as SYGVKD. V was pared by 10 bases and J by 9 bases, with 10 bases of the junction left unmatched. As DNA, the CDR3 is TGTGCCACCACGGGCGGGAGGGCCATTGAGCAGTTCTTC. This gives the protein CATTGGRAIEQFF.

V usage is TRBV5-1 and J usage is TRBJ1-3; D gene uncertain. The CDR3 loop spans 14 amino acids. Trimming took 0 bases from V and 8 from J, leaving 12 bases between them. Germline loops: CDR1 SGHRS, CDR2 YFSETQ. CDR3 sequence: CASSLEVSGDTIYF. DNA for the CDR3: TGCGCCAGCAGCTTGGAGGTCAGCGGGGACACCATATATTTT.

V gene TRBV3-1 (or the pseudogene TRBV3-2) combines with J gene TRBJ1-2; 9 bases are a match to TRBD1. V shed 7 bases and J 2 bases; nucleotides not matched to a gene: 2. The CDR3 covers 13 residues. Germline CDR1 LGHDT, CDR2 YNNKEL (reference sequence). The CDR3 DNA sequence: TGTGCCAGCAAGGGGACAGGGAACTATGGCTACACCTTC. It yields the protein CASKGTGNYGYTF.

As concerns this clone: Other DNA sequences within the sample encode an identical CDR3. The rearrangement joins TRBV11-3 to TRBJ1-1, with D perhaps matching TRBD1 (6 bases). This CDR3 spans 14 amino acids. The germline gives CDR1 SGHNT, CDR2 YENEEA. Trimming removed 1 base at V and 1 base at J, with 7 bases between. This CDR3 reads CASSLGRGNTEAFF. The CDR3 nucleotides read TGTGCCAGCAGCTTAGGCAGGGGGAACACTGAAGCTTTCTTT.